The 16 T cell receptor beta chains below come from one sample, sequenced in a study of Tregs in tolerant kidney transplant recipients. Assay: immunoSEQ multiplex PCR; the TCRdb copy retains only in-frame clones and omits some. The repertoire consists of 50,000 or so clones, with around 90% occurring once and the leading ten covering approximately 14%. Recipients received nonmyeloablative bone marrow transplants from related graft donors, with transient mixed chimerism. The sequencing here drew on CD8+ T cells from blood (PBMCs), taken 24 months after the transplant. These TCRs come from a human patient who received a combined kidney and bone marrow transplant. Some T cells may arise from the graft donor.

This chain joins TRBV6-1 and TRBJ2-3, with 15 bases fitting TRBD2. The CDR3 sequence is 16 residues long. Germline CDR1 is MNHNS and CDR2 is SASEGT. J was trimmed by 5 bases and V by 3 bases; bases with no gene match: 3. The DNA for the CDR3 is TGTGCCAGCAGTGATTGGACTAGCGGGGGGGGAGATACGCAGTATTTT. Translated, it gives CASSDWTSGGGDTQYF.

The chain joins TRBV4-1 to TRBJ2-7; 7 nucleotides line up with TRBD2. CDR3 length: 15 amino acids. Germline V lookup: CDR1 MGHRA, CDR2 YSYEKL. J gave up 6 bases and V 3 bases, and 11 bases lay outside the gene matches. The CDR3 DNA reads as TGCGCCAGCAGCCACCCTAGCGGAGCAGAAGTCGAGCAGTACTTC. It is translated as CASSHPSGAEVEQYF.

A single count supports this clone. The chain joins TRBV5-5 to TRBJ2-7; 7 nucleotides agree with TRBD2. V was pared by 0 bases and J by 3 bases, with 6 bases of the junction left unmatched. Germline V lookup: CDR1 SGHKS, CDR2 YYEKEE (reference sequence). This CDR3 is 15 amino acids long. The CDR3 protein is CASSLVLAEVYEQYF. Here the CDR3 DNA reads TGTGCCAGCAGCTTGGTCCTAGCGGAAGTCTACGAGCAGTACTTC.

This clone appeared a few times. The chain links TRBV4-1 to TRBJ2-7; D is unclear. The germline CDR1 and CDR2 sequences are MGHRA and YSYEKL. CDR3 length: 12 residues. V shed 4 bases and J shed 3 bases, with 7 bases lying between them. Here the CDR3 DNA reads TGCGCCAGCAGCCCATCGGGCTACGAGCAGTACTTC. As protein: CASSPSGYEQYF.

The chain couples TRBV5-1 to TRBJ2-7; 10 bases map to TRBD2. The germline CDR1 and CDR2 sequences are SGHRS and YFSETQ. This CDR3 has 18 amino acids. V shed 1 base, J shed 2 bases, and the junction held 12 bases outside the gene matches. This CDR3 reads CASSLLSGGAPGPYEQYF. The CDR3 DNA sequence: TGCGCCAGCAGCTTGCTGAGCGGGGGGGCGCCCGGCCCCTACGAGCAGTACTTC. Complete variable domain (other parts from reference TRBV5-1 and TRBJ2-7): KAGVTQTPRYLIKTRGQQVTLSCSPISGHRSVSWYQQTPGQGLQFLFEYFSETQRNKGNFPGRFSGRQFSNSRSEMNVSTLELGDSALYLCASSLLSGGAPGPYEQYFGPGTRLTVT.

This clone was seen only a few times. The chain links TRBV6-1 to TRBJ2-2, with a weak D call TRBD2 (5 bases). Trimming took off 10 bases at V and 4 bases at J, with 16 bases between the two ends. Germline V lookup: CDR1 MNHNS, CDR2 SASEGT. This CDR3 has 14 amino acids. The DNA of the CDR3 is TGTGCCACCCCCCCCAGCGGAGGCACCGGGGAGCTGTTTTTT. It translates to CATPPSGGTGELFF.

In its sample, this clone was seen once. The chain carries TRBV5-8 and TRBJ2-3, with TRBD2 matching 12 bases. V was pared by 0 bases and J by 2 bases, with 4 bases of the junction left unmatched. In germline, CDR1 is SGHTS, CDR2 YDEGEE. CDR3 size: 17 residues. The CDR3 coding sequence is TGTGCCAGCAGCTTGGGACTAGCGGGGGACAACACAGATACGCAGTATTTT. It encodes CASSLGLAGDNTDTQYF.

The rearrangement links TRBV27 to TRBJ2-7, with 10 positions matching TRBD2. The germline V gene has CDR1 MNHEY and CDR2 SMNVEV (reference sequence). This CDR3 comprises 17 residues. V lost 6 bases and J lost 3; bases outside the gene matches: 14. CDR3 loop: CASSLTGLADRSYEQYF. The CDR3 bases are TGTGCCAGCAGCTTGACAGGACTAGCGGATAGAAGCTACGAGCAGTACTTC.

The chain links TRBV27 to TRBJ2-7, with D possibly being TRBD2 (5 bases). Trimming removed 3 bases from V and 3 bases from J, with 12 bases in between. Looked up from germline, CDR1 is MNHEY and CDR2 is SMNVEV (reference sequence). The CDR3 is made up of 14 amino acids. The CDR3 loop is CASSFQRNNYEQYF. CDR3 nucleotide sequence: TGTGCCAGCAGTTTCCAGCGGAATAACTACGAGCAGTACTTC.

In its sample, this clone was seen once. This rearrangement joins TRBV27 to TRBJ2-1; 11 bases match TRBD2. This CDR3 is 15 amino acids long. The V gene end was trimmed by 3 bases and the J gene end by 7 bases; junction bases not matched to a gene: 5. CDR1 and CDR2 from the germline V gene are MNHEY and SMNVEV (reference sequence). CDR3 coding DNA: TGTGCCAGCAGTTTCGGGACTAGCGGTATGAATGAGCAGTTCTTC. The encoded protein is CASSFGTSGMNEQFF.

The gene calls are TRBV4-1 and TRBJ2-5, with D hard to call. The J call may be in error: the DNA end matches TRBJ2-7 better. Germline CDR1 is MGHRA and CDR2 is YSYEKL. The CDR3 loop spans 14 amino acids. CDR3 protein: CASSQASRRYEQYF. CDR3 nucleotide sequence: TGCGCCAGCAGCCAAGCTTCTCGGCGGTACGAGCAGTACTTC.

The rearrangement uses TRBV7-2 and TRBJ2-3; D might be TRBD2 (6 bases). V dropped 5 bases and J dropped 3 bases, with 12 bases sitting between them. The CDR3 spans 14 residues. Germline V CDR1 and CDR2: SGHTA, FQGNSA. The CDR3 is CASSPLGGTDTQYF. In DNA form, the CDR3 reads TGTGCCAGCAGCCCCTTGGGGGGTACAGATACGCAGTATTTT.

CDR3 sequence: CASSILTGSSYEQYF. CDR3 bases: TGTGCCAGTAGTATTTTAACAGGGAGCTCCTACGAGCAGTACTTC. The genes are TRBV19 and TRBJ2-7; TRBD1 is a possible D gene (6 bases). The germline V and J ends were trimmed by 3 bases and 0 bases, with 12 bases remaining between them. The CDR3 is 15 amino acids. Germline loops: CDR1 LNHDA, CDR2 SQIVND (reference sequence). Full variable domain (remainder filled in from reference TRBV19 and TRBJ2-7): DGGITQSPKYLFRKEGQNVTLSCEQNLNHDAMYWYRQDPGQGLRLIYYSQIVNDFQKGDIAEGYSVSREKKESFPLTVTSAQKNPTAFYLCASSILTGSSYEQYFGPGTRLTVT.

This clone was detected once. The rearrangement uses TRBV6-6 and TRBJ2-1; tentative D call: TRBD2 (5 bases). Per germline, CDR1 MNHNY and CDR2 SVGAGI (reference sequence). The CDR3 runs to 13 residues. Trimming shortened V by 10 bases and J by 0 bases, and 10 bases separated the two germline ends. The CDR3 region has the DNA TGTGCCACCTTGGGGAGCTCCTACAATGAGCAGTTCTTC. Its translation is CATLGSSYNEQFF.

The rearrangement uses TRBV19 and TRBJ2-1, with 9 nucleotides matching TRBD2. Per the germline V gene, CDR1 is LNHDA and CDR2 is SQIVND (reference sequence). The ends lost 5 bases at V and 7 bases at J; junction bases unmatched: 6. The CDR3 runs to 14 residues. As DNA, the CDR3 is TGTGCCAGTAGTCACATAACTAGCGGGAATGAGCAGTTCTTC. Protein sequence: CASSHITSGNEQFF.

This chain uses TRBV7-9 with TRBJ2-7; a weak D match, TRBD2 (6 bases). Germline V gives CDR1 SEHNR, CDR2 FQNEAQ (reference sequence). Trimming removed 3 bases from V and 4 bases from J, with 19 bases in between. The CDR3 has 16 amino acids. The CDR3 region is CASSLIGRDLAYEQYF. The CDR3 region has the DNA TGTGCCAGCAGCTTGATCGGGCGGGACCTGGCGTACGAGCAGTACTTC.